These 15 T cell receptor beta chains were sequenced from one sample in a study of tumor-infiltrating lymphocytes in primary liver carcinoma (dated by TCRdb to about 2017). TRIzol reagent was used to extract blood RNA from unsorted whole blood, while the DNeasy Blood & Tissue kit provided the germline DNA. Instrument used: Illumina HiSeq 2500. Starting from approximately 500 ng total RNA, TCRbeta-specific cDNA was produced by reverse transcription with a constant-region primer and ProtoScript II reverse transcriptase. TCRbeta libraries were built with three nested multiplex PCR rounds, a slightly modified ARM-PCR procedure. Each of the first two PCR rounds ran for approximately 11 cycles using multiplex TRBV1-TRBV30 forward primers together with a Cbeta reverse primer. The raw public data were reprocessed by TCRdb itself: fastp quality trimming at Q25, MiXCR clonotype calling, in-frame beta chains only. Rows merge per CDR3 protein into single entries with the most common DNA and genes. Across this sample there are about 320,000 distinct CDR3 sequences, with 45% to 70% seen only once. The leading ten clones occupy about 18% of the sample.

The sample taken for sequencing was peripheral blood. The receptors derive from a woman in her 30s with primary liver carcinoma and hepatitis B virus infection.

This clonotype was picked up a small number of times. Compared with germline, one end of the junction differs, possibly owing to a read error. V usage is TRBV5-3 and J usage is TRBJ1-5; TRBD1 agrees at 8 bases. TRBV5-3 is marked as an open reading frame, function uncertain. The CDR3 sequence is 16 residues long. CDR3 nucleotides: TGTGCCAGAAGCCACACGGGACAGGTAGAGAATCAGGCCCAGCATTTT. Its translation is CARSHTGQVENQAQHF.

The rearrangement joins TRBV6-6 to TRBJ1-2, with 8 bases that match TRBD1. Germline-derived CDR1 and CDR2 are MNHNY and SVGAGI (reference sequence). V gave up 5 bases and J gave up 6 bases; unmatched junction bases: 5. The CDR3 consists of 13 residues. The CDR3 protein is CASSDRQGHGYTF. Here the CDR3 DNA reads TGTGCCAGCAGTGACCGACAGGGGCATGGCTACACCTTC.

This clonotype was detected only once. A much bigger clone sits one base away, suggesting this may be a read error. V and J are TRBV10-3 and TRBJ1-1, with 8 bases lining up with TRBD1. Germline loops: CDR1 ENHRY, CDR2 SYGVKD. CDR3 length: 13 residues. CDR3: CVTLGQVNTEAFF. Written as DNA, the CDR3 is TGTGTCACATTGGGACAGGTGAACACTGAAGCTTTCTTT.

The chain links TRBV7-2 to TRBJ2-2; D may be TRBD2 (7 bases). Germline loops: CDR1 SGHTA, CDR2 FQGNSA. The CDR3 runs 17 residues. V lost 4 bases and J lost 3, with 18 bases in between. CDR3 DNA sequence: TGTGCCAGCAGCTCTGGACCGGGGAGGGGGGACACCGGGGAGCTGTTTTTT. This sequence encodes CASSSGPGRGDTGELFF.

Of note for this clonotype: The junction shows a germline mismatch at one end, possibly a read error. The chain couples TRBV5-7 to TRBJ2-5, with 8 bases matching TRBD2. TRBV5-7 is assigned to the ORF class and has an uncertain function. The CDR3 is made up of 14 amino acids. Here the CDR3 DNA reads TGTGACAGCGGCCCCGGGGGGGGTGGAGAGACCCAGTACTTC. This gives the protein CDSGPGGGGETQYF.

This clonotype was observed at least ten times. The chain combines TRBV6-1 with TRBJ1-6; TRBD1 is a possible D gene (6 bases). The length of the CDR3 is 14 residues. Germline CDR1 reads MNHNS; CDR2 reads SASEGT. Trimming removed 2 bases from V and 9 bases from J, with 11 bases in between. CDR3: CASSEFTGLSPLHF. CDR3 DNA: TGTGCCAGCAGTGAATTTACAGGGCTTTCACCCCTCCACTTT.

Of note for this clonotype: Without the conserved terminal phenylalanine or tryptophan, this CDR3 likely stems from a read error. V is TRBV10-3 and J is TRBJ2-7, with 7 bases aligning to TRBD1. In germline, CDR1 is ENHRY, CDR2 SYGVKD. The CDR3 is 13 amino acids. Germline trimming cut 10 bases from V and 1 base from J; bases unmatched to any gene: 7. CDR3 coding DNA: TGTGCCACCCAGGGGACAGCTTCCTACGAGCAGTACTTA. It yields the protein CATQGTASYEQYL.

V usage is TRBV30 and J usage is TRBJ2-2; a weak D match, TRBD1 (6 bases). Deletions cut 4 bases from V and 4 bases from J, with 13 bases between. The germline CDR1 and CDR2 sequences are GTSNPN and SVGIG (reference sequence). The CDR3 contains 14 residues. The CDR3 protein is CAWKGDTSTGELFF. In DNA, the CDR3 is TGTGCCTGGAAGGGGGACACTTCCACCGGGGAGCTGTTTTTT.

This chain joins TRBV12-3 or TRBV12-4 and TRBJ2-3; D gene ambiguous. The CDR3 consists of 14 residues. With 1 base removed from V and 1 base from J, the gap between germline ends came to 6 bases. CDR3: CASSLVQGTDTQYF. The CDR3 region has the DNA TGTGCCAGCAGTTTAGTTCAGGGCACAGATACGCAGTATTTT.

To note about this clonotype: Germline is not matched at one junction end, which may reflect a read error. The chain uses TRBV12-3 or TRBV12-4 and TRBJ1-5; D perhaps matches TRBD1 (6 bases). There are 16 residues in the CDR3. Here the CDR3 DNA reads TGTGCCACCAGTCTGACCTTACAGGGAGTAGGTCAGTCCCAGCATTTT. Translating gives CATSLTLQGVGQSQHF.

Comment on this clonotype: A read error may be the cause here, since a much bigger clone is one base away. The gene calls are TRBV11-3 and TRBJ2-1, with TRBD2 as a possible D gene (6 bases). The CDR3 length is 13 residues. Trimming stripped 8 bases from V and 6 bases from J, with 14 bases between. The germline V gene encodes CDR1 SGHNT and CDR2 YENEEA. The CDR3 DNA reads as TGTGCCAGCGCACTAGCCTCGTGCAATGAGCAGTTCTTC. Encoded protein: CASALASCNEQFF.

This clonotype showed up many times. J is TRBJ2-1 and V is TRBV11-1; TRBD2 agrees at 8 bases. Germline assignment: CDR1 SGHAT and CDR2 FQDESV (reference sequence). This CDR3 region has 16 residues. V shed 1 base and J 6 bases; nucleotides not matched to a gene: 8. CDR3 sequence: CASSLVGSGSFNEQFF. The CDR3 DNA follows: TGTGCCAGCAGCTTAGTAGGAAGCGGGAGTTTCAATGAGCAGTTCTTC.

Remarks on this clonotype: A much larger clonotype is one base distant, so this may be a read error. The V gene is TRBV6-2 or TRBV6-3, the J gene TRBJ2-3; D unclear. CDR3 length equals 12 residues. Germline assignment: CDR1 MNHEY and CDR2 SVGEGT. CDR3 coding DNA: TGTGGCAGCATGCAGAGCACAGATACGCAGTATTTT. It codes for CGSMQSTDTQYF.

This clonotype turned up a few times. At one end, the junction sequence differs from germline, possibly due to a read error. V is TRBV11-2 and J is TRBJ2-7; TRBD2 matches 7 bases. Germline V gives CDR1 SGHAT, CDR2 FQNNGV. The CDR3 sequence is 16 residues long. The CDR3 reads CTSSFDRLAPSYEQYF. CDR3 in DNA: TGTACCAGCAGCTTCGACAGACTAGCCCCCTCCTATGAGCAGTACTTC.

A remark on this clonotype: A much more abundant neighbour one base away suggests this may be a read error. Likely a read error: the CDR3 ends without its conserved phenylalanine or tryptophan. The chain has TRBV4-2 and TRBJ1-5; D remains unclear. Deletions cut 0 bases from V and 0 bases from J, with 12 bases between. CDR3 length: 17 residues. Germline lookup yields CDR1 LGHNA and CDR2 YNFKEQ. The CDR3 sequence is CASSQDEVGYSNQPQHS. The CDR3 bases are TGTGCCAGCAGCCAAGATGAGGTGGGGTATAGCAATCAGCCCCAGCATTCT.